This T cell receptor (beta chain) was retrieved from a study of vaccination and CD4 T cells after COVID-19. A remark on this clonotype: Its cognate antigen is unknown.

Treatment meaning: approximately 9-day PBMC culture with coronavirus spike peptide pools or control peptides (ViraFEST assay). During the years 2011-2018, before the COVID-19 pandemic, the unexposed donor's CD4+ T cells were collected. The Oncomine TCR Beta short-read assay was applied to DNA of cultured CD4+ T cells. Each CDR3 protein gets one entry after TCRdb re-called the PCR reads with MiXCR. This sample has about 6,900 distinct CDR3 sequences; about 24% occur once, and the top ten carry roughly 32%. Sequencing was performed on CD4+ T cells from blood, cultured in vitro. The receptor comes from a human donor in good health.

The CDR3 region has the DNA TGTGCCAGCAGCCAAGTGGTATTCACCGGGGAGCTGTTTTTT. It yields the protein CASSQVVFTGELFF. The chain combines TRBV4-2 with TRBJ2-2; no reliable D call. Trimming removed 1 base at V and 4 bases at J, with 7 bases between. The CDR3 contains 14 residues. Germline assignment: CDR1 LGHNA and CDR2 YNFKEQ.